A selection of T cell receptor beta chains follows, all from one sample in a study of CD8 T cells in Susac syndrome. A single record per CDR3 protein comes from TCRdb applying MiXCR to the immunoSEQ multiplex PCR reads. Here the sample spans about 210,000 distinct CDR3 sequences, approximately 94% being singletons. Input material: CD4+ T cells from PBMCs. The receptors originated from a human donor with Susac syndrome. The CDR3 runs from the conserved cysteine through the conserved F or W. The D gene is left open where the match is weak. For some rows the clone size is stated as once, few or many, or as a class when expanded; others skip it.

d_gene: TRBD1
v_gene: TRBV2
abundance: NA
j_gene: TRBJ2-5
CDR3nt: TGTGCCAGCAGAGGGACAGCACAAGAGACCCAGTACTTC
CDR3aa: CASRGTAQETQYF

d_gene: NA
v_gene: TRBV5-1
abundance: NA
j_gene: TRBJ1-4
CDR3nt: TGCGCCAGCAGCTCCGGACAGCTAGAGAATGAAAAACTGTTTTTT
CDR3aa: CASSSGQLENEKLFF

d_gene: NA
v_gene: TRBV15
abundance: NA
j_gene: TRBJ2-6
CDR3nt: TGTGCCACCAGGGGGGGCAACGGACTCTCTGGGGCCAACGTCCTGACTTTC
CDR3aa: CATRGGNGLSGANVLTF

d_gene: NA
v_gene: TRBV6-2/TRBV6-3
abundance: few
j_gene: TRBJ1-1
CDR3nt: TGTGCCAGCAGTTACTCTTACACTGAAGCTTTCTTT
CDR3aa: CASSYSYTEAFF

d_gene: NA
v_gene: TRBV6-1
abundance: NA
j_gene: TRBJ2-7
CDR3nt: TGTGCCAGCAGATCTTCATGGACAGAAACCTACGAGCAGTACTTC
CDR3aa: CASRSSWTETYEQYF

d_gene: NA
v_gene: TRBV11-2
abundance: NA
j_gene: TRBJ2-1
CDR3nt: TGTGCCAGCAGCTTAGGTAGTTCGGGACGTGAGTTCTTC
CDR3aa: CASSLGSSGREFF

d_gene: NA
v_gene: TRBV5-4
abundance: NA
j_gene: TRBJ1-4
CDR3nt: TGTGCCAGCAGCTTGGACTTCCGGTCTAATGAAAAACTGTTTTTT
CDR3aa: CASSLDFRSNEKLFF

d_gene: NA
v_gene: TRBV11-2
abundance: NA
j_gene: TRBJ2-7
CDR3nt: TGTGCCAGCAGCTTAGGACGGAGGACTGCATACGAGCAGTACTTC
CDR3aa: CASSLGRRTAYEQYF

d_gene: NA
v_gene: TRBV5-6
abundance: NA
j_gene: TRBJ1-1
CDR3nt: TGTGCCAGCAGCCCGGGATTGAGTGAAGCTTTCTTT
CDR3aa: CASSPGLSEAFF

d_gene: NA
v_gene: TRBV19
abundance: NA
j_gene: TRBJ2-1
CDR3nt: TGTGCCAGTAGTATAGAGAAGCGGACCTACAATGAGCAGTTCTTC
CDR3aa: CASSIEKRTYNEQFF

d_gene: TRBD1
v_gene: TRBV12-3/TRBV12-4
abundance: NA
j_gene: TRBJ1-1
CDR3nt: TGTGCCAGCAGTTCGGCAGGGGGCTTGTTAGCTTTCTTT
CDR3aa: CASSSAGGLLAFF

d_gene: NA
v_gene: TRBV14
abundance: NA
j_gene: TRBJ1-1
CDR3nt: TGTGCCAGCAGCCAAGAAGGGGGTACGTACACTGAAGCTTTCTTT
CDR3aa: CASSQEGGTYTEAFF

d_gene: TRBD1
v_gene: TRBV20-1
abundance: few
j_gene: TRBJ1-1
CDR3nt: TGCAGTGCTGGGACAGCGAACACTGAAGCTTTCTTT
CDR3aa: CSAGTANTEAFF

d_gene: TRBD1
v_gene: TRBV9
abundance: NA
j_gene: TRBJ1-2
CDR3nt: TGTGCCAGCAGCTCCCGGACAGGGGGCTATGGCTACACCTTC
CDR3aa: CASSSRTGGYGYTF

d_gene: NA
v_gene: TRBV12-3/TRBV12-4
abundance: once
j_gene: TRBJ2-1
CDR3nt: TGTGCCAGCAGTCCGACTAGGAACAATGAGCAGTTCTTC
CDR3aa: CASSPTRNNEQFF